The 29 T cell receptor beta chains in this list originate from one sample, sequenced in a study of T cells in Graves' hyperthyroidism and ophthalmopathy. RNA transcripts were the template for amplifying TCR beta CDR3 regions. HTBI primers drove first-round RT-PCR of the TCR CDR3. TCRdb analysed the multiplex PCR reads with MiXCR anew, one entry per CDR3 protein. The sample includes about 420,000 distinct CDR3 sequences, 15% to 18% of them seen just once. The sample comprised blood. The receptors stem from a woman aged 18-29 years with Graves' hyperthyroidism.

This clonotype came up a few times. The chain couples TRBV28 to TRBJ2-7; a weak D match, TRBD1 (6 bases). Trimming took off 6 bases at V and 4 bases at J, with 25 bases between the two ends. The CDR3 runs 17 residues. CDR1 is MDHEN, CDR2 SYDVKM, per germline. The CDR3 sequence: CASSPHYPQGHGYEQYF. The CDR3 DNA is TGTGCCAGCAGCCCCCATTACCCACAGGGTCACGGTTACGAGCAGTACTTC. Using reference TRBV28 and TRBJ2-7 for the parts outside the CDR3, the full variable domain is DVKVTQSSRYLVKRTGEKVFLECVQDMDHENMFWYRQDPGLGLRLIYFSYDVKMKEKGDIPEGYSVSREKKERFSLILESASTNQTSMYLCASSPHYPQGHGYEQYFGPGTRLTVT.

This clonotype was counted between two and nine times. V gene TRBV20-1 combines with J gene TRBJ1-1, with a weak D call TRBD1 (5 bases). The V end was cut by 4 bases, the J end by 6 bases, with 15 bases between. The CDR3 is 13 amino acids. Germline lookup yields CDR1 DFQATT and CDR2 SNEGSKA (reference sequence). CDR3 nucleotides: TGCAGTGCTATGGCCGGGGGGTACGCTGAAGCTTTCTTT. It codes for CSAMAGGYAEAFF.

In its sample, this clonotype was seen a few times. This CDR3 is CSAERDHEQYF. In DNA, the CDR3 is TGCAGTGCCGAGAGGGACCACGAGCAGTACTTC. The J gene is TRBJ2-7, the V gene TRBV20-1, with D possibly called TRBD1 or TRBD2 (5 bases each). V was pared by 6 bases and J by 5 bases, with 11 bases between. Germline assignment: CDR1 DFQATT and CDR2 SNEGSKA (reference sequence). The CDR3 has 11 amino acids.

On this clonotype itself: This may be a read error: a much more frequent sequence differs by one nucleotide. This chain links TRBV27 with TRBJ2-1, with 8 bases fitting TRBD2. Losses at the gene ends were 4 bases for V and 10 bases for J; bases not matched to a gene: 18. CDR3 size: 17 residues. CDR1 and CDR2 from the germline V gene are MNHEY and SMNVEV (reference sequence). CDR3 amino acids: CASSSLGSGGPGGEQFF. The CDR3 nucleotides are TGTGCCAGCAGTTCCCTGGGCAGCGGGGGACCCGGAGGCGAGCAGTTCTTC.

This clonotype came up many times. This chain connects TRBV27 to TRBJ2-3; possibly TRBD1 for D (6 bases). The CDR3 totals 15 residues. Germline CDR1 and CDR2: MNHEY and SMNVEV (reference sequence). Trimming left V 2 bases short and J 3 bases short, with 12 bases between. CDR3: CASSLKRRGTDTQYF. Written as DNA, the CDR3 is TGTGCCAGCAGTTTAAAACGCAGGGGTACAGATACGCAGTATTTT.

On this clonotype: One end of the junction varies from germline; a read error may be responsible. The chain joins TRBV7-3 to TRBJ2-2, with D maybe TRBD1 (5 bases). The length of the CDR3 is 15 residues. Germline loops: CDR1 SGHTA, CDR2 FQGTGA. The CDR3: CTSSPQGSLSGELFF. DNA for the CDR3: TGTACCAGCAGCCCCCAGGGTAGTCTATCCGGGGAGCTGTTTTTT.

For this clonotype: At one boundary the junction diverges from the germline segment, which might be a read error. This chain uses TRBV29-1 with TRBJ2-3, with D maybe TRBD1 (5 bases). Germline V gene data show CDR1 as SQVTM and CDR2 as ANQGSEA. The CDR3 contains 11 residues. CDR3 region: CSVGPTGTQYF. The CDR3 DNA follows: TGCAGCGTGGGCCCCACAGGTACGCAGTATTTT.

This clonotype was seen ten or more times. The chain carries TRBV28 and TRBJ1-5; D remains unclear. This CDR3 has 13 amino acids. Germline CDR1 MDHEN, CDR2 SYDVKM. The V end lost 8 bases, the J end lost 2 bases, and 10 bases lay between the germline ends. The CDR3 DNA reads TGTGCCAGCGAGGCAATAGGCAATCAGCCCCAGCATTTT. Translating it yields CASEAIGNQPQHF.

This clonotype was seen ten or more times. This chain connects TRBV7-9 to TRBJ1-1; D not resolved. V lost 5 bases, J lost 8 bases, and 12 bases lay in between. This CDR3 has 12 amino acids. The germline CDR1 and CDR2 sequences are SEHNR and FQNEAQ (reference sequence). The CDR3 DNA reads TGTGCCAGCAGCACTTCGCCGTCCGAAGCTTTCTTT. Its protein product is CASSTSPSEAFF.

The chain combines TRBV2 with TRBJ1-1; unclear D gene. V lost 8 bases and J lost 5, with 24 bases in between. This CDR3 is 16 amino acids long. The germline V gene encodes CDR1 SNHLY and CDR2 FYNNEI. The CDR3 bases are TGTGCCAGCTCTCGGCGATCAGAGGGTTCGGGTACTGAAGCTTTCTTT. As protein: CASSRRSEGSGTEAFF.

This clonotype was counted only a few times. Germline and junction disagree at one end, which may indicate a read error. V usage is TRBV9 and J usage is TRBJ1-3; D possibly corresponds to TRBD1 (5 bases). The CDR3 spans 12 residues. Germline V gene data show CDR1 as SGDLS and CDR2 as YYNGEE. For the CDR3, the DNA is TGTGCCAGCAGCGTAGATGGGGGTTTACCTAATTTT. It is translated as CASSVDGGLPNF.

This clonotype was observed a handful of times. The chain couples TRBV2 to TRBJ1-6; D possibly corresponds to TRBD1 (6 bases). The CDR3 length is 15 residues. V was shortened by 6 bases and J by 5 bases, with 14 bases between the two germline ends. The germline CDR1 and CDR2 sequences are SNHLY and FYNNEI. CDR3: CASRPQGLDNSPLHF. CDR3 coding DNA: TGTGCCAGCAGACCACAGGGCCTAGATAATTCACCCCTCCACTTT.

V is TRBV6-2 or TRBV6-3 and J is TRBJ2-7, with D possibly being TRBD2 (7 bases). The V and J ends lost 0 bases and 6 bases respectively, with 24 bases between them. Germline assignment: CDR1 MNHEY and CDR2 SVGEGT. The CDR3 loop spans 18 amino acids. CDR3 nucleotide sequence: TGTGCCAGCAGTTACTCCCCCCCTGGGGGGGCGCAAGGGACCGAGCAGTACTTC. Residues: CASSYSPPGGAQGTEQYF.

The chain uses TRBV14 and TRBJ2-1; 7 bases map to TRBD1. Germline-derived CDR1 and CDR2 are SGHDN and FVKESK. This CDR3 comprises 17 residues. The trim removed 4 bases at V and 10 bases at J, leaving 19 bases unmatched. The CDR3 DNA sequence: TGTGCCAGCAGCCCCCGACAGGGTGGGATGGTTTGGGGCGAGCAGTTCTTC. Translating gives CASSPRQGGMVWGEQFF.

The chain combines TRBV10-2 with TRBJ2-1; a weak D match, TRBD1 (5 bases). Germline assignment: CDR1 WSHSY and CDR2 SAAADI. The germline V and J ends were trimmed by 0 bases and 0 bases, with 9 bases remaining between them. This CDR3 has 16 amino acids. This chain's CDR3 is CASSESWGSSYNEQFF. The CDR3, as DNA: TGCGCCAGCAGTGAGTCGTGGGGCAGCTCCTACAATGAGCAGTTCTTC.

As regards this clonotype: It may be a read error: a sequence one base away is much more abundant. The V gene is TRBV7-2, the J gene TRBJ1-2, with 10 bases that match TRBD1. Germline trimming cut 4 bases from V and 3 bases from J; bases unmatched to any gene: 2. This CDR3 is built from 14 residues. In germline, CDR1 is SGHTA, CDR2 FQGNSA. CDR3 coding DNA: TGTGCCAGCAGCTGGGGACAGGGGTACTATGGCTACACCTTC. Residues: CASSWGQGYYGYTF.

This clonotype was found many times. The chain employs TRBV20-1 and TRBJ2-5, with 11 bases identical to TRBD2. After removal of 0 bases from V and 2 bases from J, the junction contained 8 bases not matched to a gene. Germline-derived CDR1 and CDR2 are DFQATT and SNEGSKA (reference sequence). The CDR3 has 17 residues. The CDR3 sequence is CSARDLLAGGFQETQYF. CDR3 nucleotide sequence: TGCAGTGCTAGAGATCTTCTAGCGGGAGGATTTCAAGAGACCCAGTACTTC.

This clonotype was picked up a small number of times. The chain uses TRBV7-2 and TRBJ1-3, with 7 positions matching TRBD1. Per the germline V gene, CDR1 is SGHTA and CDR2 is FQGNSA. The CDR3 runs 16 residues. The V segment lost 1 base and the J segment 4 bases; nucleotides outside the gene matches: 7. The CDR3 DNA sequence: TGTGCCAGCAGCTTAGGTTACGGGACAGCCGGAAACACCATATATTTT. This translates into CASSLGYGTAGNTIYF. The full variable domain, completed using reference TRBV7-2 and TRBJ1-3, is GAGVSQSPSNKVTEKGKDVELRCDPISGHTALYWYRQSLGQGLEFLIYFQGNSAPDKSGLPSDRFSAERTGGSVSTLTIQRTQQEDSAVYLCASSLGYGTAGNTIYFGEGSWLTVV.

J is TRBJ2-7 and V is TRBV5-1, with 12 bases identical to TRBD1. The germline gives CDR1 SGHRS, CDR2 YFSETQ. J lost 6 bases, V lost 3 bases, and 7 bases had no gene match. There are 15 residues in the CDR3. Written as DNA, the CDR3 is TGCGCCAGCAGCTCAGGGACAGGGGGCCGCTCCGAGCAGTACTTC. Translation: CASSSGTGGRSEQYF. Full variable domain (remainder filled in from reference TRBV5-1 and TRBJ2-7): KAGVTQTPRYLIKTRGQQVTLSCSPISGHRSVSWYQQTPGQGLQFLFEYFSETQRNKGNFPGRFSGRQFSNSRSEMNVSTLELGDSALYLCASSSGTGGRSEQYFGPGTRLTVT.

This clonotype was counted ten times or more. The V and J genes are TRBV10-1 and TRBJ2-1, with 12 positions matching TRBD2. Germline trimming cut 3 bases from V and 0 bases from J; bases unmatched to any gene: 6. The CDR3 is 18 residues long. The germline CDR1 and CDR2 sequences are WNHNN and SYGVQD (reference sequence). The DNA of the CDR3 is TGCGCCAGCAGTGAATCTAGCGGGGGGGTTAGCTCCTACAATGAGCAGTTCTTC. Translation: CASSESSGGVSSYNEQFF.

The table lists this clonotype with many counts. V and J are TRBV3-1 and TRBJ1-5, with D tentatively TRBD1 (5 bases). Germline CDR1 reads LGHDT; CDR2 reads YNNKEL (reference sequence). Trimming left V 4 bases short and J 5 bases short, with 18 bases between. This CDR3 is built from 16 residues. The CDR3 coding sequence is TGTGCCAGCAGCCCAGAGCCTCAGGGATATCATCAGCCCCAGCATTTT. Protein: CASSPEPQGYHQPQHF.

Many counts were recorded for this clonotype. The chain recombines TRBV20-1 with TRBJ2-5; TRBD1 matches 7 bases. The CDR3 extends over 14 amino acids. CDR1 and CDR2 from the germline V gene are DFQATT and SNEGSKA (reference sequence). With 5 bases clipped from V and 0 bases from J, the junction kept 6 bases outside the gene matches. The CDR3, as DNA: TGCAGTGCTCCGGACAGGACGTACCAAGAGACCCAGTACTTC. Its translation: CSAPDRTYQETQYF.

In DNA, the CDR3 is TGCAGTGCCAGGCCACTAGCGGGGGGCGCAGATACGCAGTATTTT. As protein: CSARPLAGGADTQYF. The J gene is TRBJ2-3, the V gene TRBV20-1, with TRBD2 identical over 12 bases. CDR1 and CDR2 (germline): DFQATT, SNEGSKA (reference sequence). The V gene end was trimmed by 6 bases and the J gene end by 4 bases; junction bases not matched to a gene: 8. This CDR3 region has 15 residues.

This clonotype occurred many times. This sequence joins TRBV6-1 and TRBJ1-4; D possibly corresponds to TRBD1 (5 bases). This CDR3 spans 15 amino acids. V lost 3 bases, J lost 3 bases, and 11 bases lay in between. Germline CDR1 reads MNHNS; CDR2 reads SASEGT. The DNA of the CDR3 is TGTGCCAGCAGTGAGAAGCCACAGGCTAATGAAAAACTGTTTTTT. Protein product: CASSEKPQANEKLFF.

Comments on this clonotype: A read error may be the cause here, since a much bigger clone is one base away. The V call is TRBV7-9, the J call TRBJ2-7; possible D gene TRBD1, 5 bases. CDR1 SEHNR and CDR2 FQNEAQ come from the germline V gene (reference sequence). The CDR3 extends over 13 amino acids. V lost 5 bases to trimming and J lost 2 bases, with 10 bases between them. The CDR3 spells CASSLDSAYEQYF. The CDR3 DNA sequence: TGTGCCAGCAGCCTCGACAGTGCCTACGAGCAGTACTTC.

This clonotype occurred a few times. The chain couples TRBV29-1 to TRBJ1-2, with D possibly being TRBD1 (6 bases). V was shortened by 6 bases and J by 6 bases, with 14 bases between the two germline ends. CDR1 is SQVTM, CDR2 ANQGSEA, per germline. This CDR3 region has 12 residues. The CDR3 nucleotides read TGCAGCGTCGGAGACAGGTTTAATGGCTACACCTTC. Its translation is CSVGDRFNGYTF.

The V gene is TRBV2, the J gene TRBJ2-2; unclear D gene. The germline V and J ends were trimmed by 6 bases and 6 bases, with 20 bases remaining between them. The CDR3 sequence is 16 residues long. Looked up from germline, CDR1 is SNHLY and CDR2 is FYNNEI. As DNA, the CDR3 is TGTGCCAGCAGCCGAAATTCGCCTATGGTGGCCGGGGAGCTGTTTTTT. Translating gives CASSRNSPMVAGELFF.

This clonotype was observed at least ten times. The CDR3: CASRTGTGGGKLFF. The CDR3 coding sequence is TGTGCCAGCAGGACCGGGACAGGGGGCGGTAAACTGTTTTTT. V usage is TRBV12-3 or TRBV12-4 and J usage is TRBJ1-4, with 12 bases that match TRBD1. V shed 6 bases and J 11 bases; nucleotides not matched to a gene: 7. The CDR3 covers 14 residues.

In regard to this clonotype: This may be a read error, as it is one base from a much larger clone. The chain is built from TRBV11-2 and TRBJ1-2; D uncertain. The CDR3 sequence is 14 residues long. The germline V gene encodes CDR1 SGHAT and CDR2 FQNNGV. V was cut by 5 bases and J by 4 bases, with 14 bases left in between. The CDR3 coding sequence is TGTGCCAGCAGCCAAGGACGGACTTCCTATGGCTACACCTTC. It codes for CASSQGRTSYGYTF. Full variable domain (outside the CDR3, taken from reference TRBV11-2 and TRBJ1-2): EAGVAQSPRYKIIEKRQSVAFWCNPISGHATLYWYQQILGQGPKLLIQFQNNGVVDDSQLPKDRFSAERLKGVDSTLKIQPAKLEDSAVYLCASSQGRTSYGYTFGSGTRLTVV.